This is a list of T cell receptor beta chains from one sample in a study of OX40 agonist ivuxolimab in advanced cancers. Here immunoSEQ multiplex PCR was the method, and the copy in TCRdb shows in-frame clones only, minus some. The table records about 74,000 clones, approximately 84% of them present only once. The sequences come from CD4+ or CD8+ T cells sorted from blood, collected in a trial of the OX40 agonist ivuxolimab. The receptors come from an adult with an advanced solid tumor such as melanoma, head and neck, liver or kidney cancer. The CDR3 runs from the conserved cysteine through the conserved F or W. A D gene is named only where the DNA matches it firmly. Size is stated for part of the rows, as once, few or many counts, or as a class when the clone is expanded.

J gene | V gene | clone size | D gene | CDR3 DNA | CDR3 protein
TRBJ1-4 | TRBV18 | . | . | TGTGCCAGCTCACCGGGGGCAGGACCGAATGAAAAACTGTTTTTT | CASSPGAGPNEKLFF
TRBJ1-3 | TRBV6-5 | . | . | TGTGCCAGCAGTTATAAGGCCAGGGGTGGAAACACCATATATTTT | CASSYKARGGNTIYF
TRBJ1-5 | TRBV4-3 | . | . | TGCGCCAGCAGCCATGCCAGGGTCAATCAGCCCCAGCATTTT | CASSHARVNQPQHF
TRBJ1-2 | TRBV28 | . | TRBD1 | TGTGCCAGCAGATCCAGGGGGAGTTTCTATGGCTACACCTTC | CASRSRGSFYGYTF
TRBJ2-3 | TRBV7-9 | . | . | TGTGCCAGCAGCCCGACCGGGGCAGGGAGAGGGTGGAGGGCAGATACGCAGTATTTT | CASSPTGAGRGWRADTQYF
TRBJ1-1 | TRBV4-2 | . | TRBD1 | TGTGCCAGCAGCCGGGGACAGGGGGGGAACACTGAAGCTTTCTTT | CASSRGQGGNTEAFF
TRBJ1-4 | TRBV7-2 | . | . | TGTGCCAGCAGCCCCATTGGTGGCAGCCTATCGGGTGAAAAACTGTTTTTT | CASSPIGGSLSGEKLFF
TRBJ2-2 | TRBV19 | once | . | TGTGCCAGTAGTAAAATAGGAGGACAGTACACCGGGGAGCTGTTTTTT | CASSKIGGQYTGELFF
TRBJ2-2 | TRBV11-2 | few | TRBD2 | TGTGCCAGCACCCAAGCCCATGGGACTAGCACCGGGGAGCTGTTTTTT | CASTQAHGTSTGELFF
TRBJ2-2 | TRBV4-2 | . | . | TGTGCCAGCAGCCAAGCGAGAGGGATCGGGGAGCTGTTTTTT | CASSQARGIGELFF
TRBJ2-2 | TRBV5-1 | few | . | TGCGCCAGCAGCTTGCAGGACTCCAACACCGGGGAGCTGTTTTTT | CASSLQDSNTGELFF